These 27 T cell receptor beta chains originate from one sample sequenced in a study of blood T cell repertoires in COVID-19. Measured with immunoSEQ multiplex PCR; TCRdb has only the in-frame clones, and not every one. Altogether roughly 300,000 clones are present, about 85% being singletons, with the ten largest covering around 6%. Sample: PBMCs or T cells enriched from blood (not recorded which). These receptors were taken from a young woman who had recovered from COVID-19.

Comment on this clone: This sample includes further DNA sequences coding for the same CDR3. The chain couples TRBV5-1 to TRBJ2-3, with 8 bases fitting TRBD2. The CDR3 contains 13 residues. Unmatched junction bases numbered 0, after V lost 2 bases and J lost 4 bases. Germline V gives CDR1 SGHRS, CDR2 YFSETQ. In nucleotides, the CDR3 is TGCGCCAGCAGCTTAGCGGGGGCAGATACGCAGTATTTT. It encodes CASSLAGADTQYF.

The DNA for the CDR3 is TGCGCCAGCAGCCCCGGACAGGGGGCGCAGTACGAGCAGTACTTC. Residues: CASSPGQGAQYEQYF. The V and J genes are TRBV5-1 and TRBJ2-7; the match to TRBD1 covers 11 bases. V was pared by 4 bases and J by 4 bases, with 7 bases of the junction left unmatched. Germline V lookup: CDR1 SGHRS, CDR2 YFSETQ. The CDR3 runs to 15 residues.

J is TRBJ1-1 and V is TRBV9; TRBD1 agrees at 8 bases. This CDR3 has 18 residues. With 0 bases clipped from V and 1 base from J, the junction kept 11 bases outside the gene matches. Germline loops: CDR1 SGDLS, CDR2 YYNGEE. DNA for the CDR3: TGTGCCAGCAGCGTAGCCCCGACAGGGGTACTTGGGAACACTGAAGCTTTCTTT. This codes for CASSVAPTGVLGNTEAFF. Combining the CDR3 with reference TRBV9 and TRBJ1-1 gives the whole variable domain DSGVTQTPKHLITATGQRVTLRCSPRSGDLSVYWYQQSLDQGLQFLIQYYNGEERAKGNILERFSAQQFPDLHSELNLSSLELGDSALYFCASSVAPTGVLGNTEAFFGQGTRLTVV.

There are a few counts of this clone. The J gene is TRBJ1-5, the V gene TRBV2; 11 bases line up with TRBD1. The CDR3 runs 15 residues. The V segment lost 7 bases and the J segment 4 bases; nucleotides outside the gene matches: 6. Looked up from germline, CDR1 is SNHLY and CDR2 is FYNNEI. The chain's CDR3 is CASIRGQGGNQPQHF. For the CDR3, the DNA is TGTGCCAGCATCAGGGGACAGGGGGGAAATCAGCCCCAGCATTTT. Supplemented by reference TRBV2 and TRBJ1-5, the full variable domain reads EPEVTQTPSHQVTQMGQEVILRCVPISNHLYFYWYRQILGQKVEFLVSFYNNEISEKSEIFDDQFSVERPDGSNFTLKIRSTKLEDSAMYFCASIRGQGGNQPQHFGDGTRLSIL.

The chain couples TRBV5-1 to TRBJ1-3; TRBD1 matches at 7 bases. The germline gives CDR1 SGHRS, CDR2 YFSETQ. Trimming took 2 bases from V and 0 from J; bases not matched to a gene: 2. CDR3 size: 15 residues. The chain's CDR3 is CASSFEGASGNTIYF. In nucleotides, the CDR3 is TGCGCCAGCAGCTTTGAGGGGGCCTCTGGAAACACCATATATTTT.

The rearrangement joins TRBV7-9 to TRBJ2-5, with TRBD1 matching 8 bases. V lost 10 bases, J lost 3 bases, and 10 bases stayed unmatched. The length of the CDR3 is 14 residues. CDR1 and CDR2 (germline): SEHNR, FQNEAQ (reference sequence). This CDR3 is CATSPAGGEETQYF. The CDR3 DNA sequence: TGTGCCACCTCCCCCGCAGGGGGCGAAGAGACCCAGTACTTC.

This clone came up once. The chain carries TRBV7-9 and TRBJ1-6; 7 bases are a match to TRBD1. Germline loops: CDR1 SEHNR, CDR2 FQNEAQ (reference sequence). Trimming at V came to 5 bases and at J to 0 bases, leaving 10 bases not matched to a gene. The CDR3 consists of 18 residues. Here the CDR3 DNA reads TGTGCCAGCAGCCCTGACAGGGCTTATAGCTCCTATAATTCACCCCTCCACTTT. Protein product: CASSPDRAYSSYNSPLHF.

The chain combines TRBV11-2 with TRBJ1-2; perhaps TRBD1 as D (5 bases). Trimming removed 4 bases from V and 8 bases from J, with 20 bases in between. Germline V gives CDR1 SGHAT, CDR2 FQNNGV. The CDR3 totals 15 residues. DNA for the CDR3: TGTGCCAGCAGCTCCATCAGGGTCCCCCCTTGGGGCTACACCTTC. Its translation: CASSSIRVPPWGYTF.

This clone appeared once. This rearrangement joins TRBV6-5 to TRBJ1-1, with D perhaps matching TRBD1 (6 bases). CDR1 MNHEY and CDR2 SVGAGI come from the germline V gene. The CDR3 is made up of 16 amino acids. The germline V and J ends were trimmed by 2 bases and 4 bases, with 17 bases remaining between them. In DNA form, the CDR3 reads TGTGCCAGCAGTTACGAGATAGTGATAGGGGGCACTGAAGCTTTCTTT. Residues: CASSYEIVIGGTEAFF.

V usage is TRBV7-6 and J usage is TRBJ1-2; TRBD1 aligns across 10 bases. Germline V gives CDR1 SGHVS, CDR2 FNYEAQ. After removal of 5 bases from V and 3 bases from J, the junction contained 3 bases not matched to a gene. The CDR3 spans 14 residues. CDR3 coding DNA: TGTGCCAGCAGCCCCGGGACAGGGGACTATGGCTACACCTTC. Translation: CASSPGTGDYGYTF.

The chain uses TRBV5-1 and TRBJ2-7, with D perhaps matching TRBD2 (7 bases). Germline values: CDR1 SGHRS, CDR2 YFSETQ. The CDR3 is 12 residues long. Trimming stripped 4 bases from V and 6 bases from J, with 11 bases between. CDR3 sequence (DNA): TGCGCCAGCAGCCCGGGGGGCGTCGAGCAGTACTTC. This codes for CASSPGGVEQYF.

This clone occurred once. The V gene is TRBV27, the J gene TRBJ1-2; maybe TRBD1 (6 bases). The CDR3 contains 13 residues. Trimming left V 5 bases short and J 8 bases short, with 15 bases between. CDR1 MNHEY and CDR2 SMNVEV come from the germline V gene (reference sequence). The CDR3 sequence is CASSPTTGIGYTF. The CDR3 bases are TGTGCCAGCAGTCCGACAACAGGGATCGGCTACACCTTC.

The chain combines TRBV18 with TRBJ2-5, with no clear D. This CDR3 is 15 amino acids long. CDR1 is KGHSH, CDR2 LQKENI, per germline. Trimming pared 0 bases from V and 5 bases from J, leaving 13 bases between. The CDR3 protein is CASSPPPPGAETQYF. The CDR3 DNA reads as TGTGCCAGCTCACCACCCCCACCAGGCGCGGAGACCCAGTACTTC.

The chain couples TRBV5-1 to TRBJ1-1; D is undetermined. The CDR3 consists of 14 residues. Germline V gives CDR1 SGHRS, CDR2 YFSETQ. Trimming cost V 7 bases and J 1 base, with 14 bases left between them. CDR3 coding DNA: TGCGCCAGCGCACCCGGCGGCCCGAACACTGAAGCTTTCTTT. Residues: CASAPGGPNTEAFF. The whole variable domain, remainder taken from reference TRBV5-1 and TRBJ1-1, is KAGVTQTPRYLIKTRGQQVTLSCSPISGHRSVSWYQQTPGQGLQFLFEYFSETQRNKGNFPGRFSGRQFSNSRSEMNVSTLELGDSALYLCASAPGGPNTEAFFGQGTRLTVV.

This chain connects TRBV5-1 to TRBJ1-1; 7 bases are a match to TRBD1. Germline CDR1 is SGHRS and CDR2 is YFSETQ. V shed 5 bases, J shed 1 base, and the junction held 8 bases outside the gene matches. CDR3 length: 15 residues. The CDR3: CASRPQGGENTEAFF. The DNA of the CDR3 is TGCGCCAGCAGGCCCCAGGGGGGAGAGAACACTGAAGCTTTCTTT.

The V call is TRBV7-2, the J call TRBJ1-6; D not certain. Looked up from germline, CDR1 is SGHTA and CDR2 is FQGNSA. V was shortened by 9 bases and J by 0 bases, with 12 bases between the two germline ends. The CDR3 runs 15 residues. The CDR3 loop reads CARDSRSSYNSPLHF. For the CDR3, the DNA is TGTGCCAGGGACTCAAGGAGCTCCTATAATTCACCCCTCCACTTT.

J is TRBJ1-2 and V is TRBV5-1; no definite D call. In germline, CDR1 is SGHRS, CDR2 YFSETQ. The CDR3 spans 16 residues. Trimming took 1 base from V and 3 from J, leaving 16 bases between them. CDR3 sequence (DNA): TGCGCCAGCAGCTTGATTCCGGATTTGCGGGACTATGGCTACACCTTC. The encoded protein is CASSLIPDLRDYGYTF. The complete variable domain, with remaining parts taken from reference TRBV5-1 and TRBJ1-2, reads KAGVTQTPRYLIKTRGQQVTLSCSPISGHRSVSWYQQTPGQGLQFLFEYFSETQRNKGNFPGRFSGRQFSNSRSEMNVSTLELGDSALYLCASSLIPDLRDYGYTFGSGTRLTVV.

This clone has just one count. The chain joins TRBV5-1 to TRBJ2-7; TRBD2 matches 9 bases. Germline V lookup: CDR1 SGHRS, CDR2 YFSETQ. Trimming took 5 bases from V and 3 from J; bases not matched to a gene: 15. This CDR3 spans 17 amino acids. The CDR3 here is CASRFGASGKLNYEQYF. The CDR3, as DNA: TGCGCCAGCAGATTTGGGGCTAGCGGGAAACTAAACTACGAGCAGTACTTC. Using reference TRBV5-1 and TRBJ2-7 for the parts outside the CDR3, the full variable domain is KAGVTQTPRYLIKTRGQQVTLSCSPISGHRSVSWYQQTPGQGLQFLFEYFSETQRNKGNFPGRFSGRQFSNSRSEMNVSTLELGDSALYLCASRFGASGKLNYEQYFGPGTRLTVT.

The rearrangement links TRBV5-8 to TRBJ1-2; perhaps TRBD1 as D (5 bases). The V end was cut by 1 base, the J end by 4 bases, with 14 bases between. In germline, CDR1 is SGHTS, CDR2 YDEGEE. CDR3 size: 15 residues. CDR3 sequence (DNA): TGTGCCAGCAGCTTGCGCGGGACTGCAACCTATGGCTACACCTTC. Its translation is CASSLRGTATYGYTF.

This clone was detected a few times. The gene calls are TRBV27 and TRBJ1-3; no definite D call. This CDR3 has 14 amino acids. V was trimmed by 3 bases and J by 2 bases, leaving 8 bases between them. From germline, CDR1 is MNHEY and CDR2 SMNVEV (reference sequence). The CDR3 loop reads CASSFTGTGNTIYF. CDR3 coding DNA: TGTGCCAGCAGTTTTACGGGGACTGGAAACACCATATATTTT.

This clone was detected a few times. V and J are TRBV15 and TRBJ2-3; perhaps TRBD1 as D (5 bases). The germline V and J ends were trimmed by 4 bases and 0 bases, with 8 bases remaining between them. Germline V gene lookup returns CDR1 LNHNV and CDR2 YYDKDF (reference sequence). CDR3 length: 14 amino acids. The CDR3 DNA is TGTGCCACCAGCAAACAGGACAGCACAGATACGCAGTATTTT. Protein product: CATSKQDSTDTQYF.

The chain employs TRBV7-8 and TRBJ1-1; D is perhaps TRBD1 (5 bases). CDR1 is SGHVS, CDR2 FQNEAQ, per germline. The length of the CDR3 is 13 residues. V lost 4 bases, J lost 5 bases, and 11 bases lay in between. The CDR3 nucleotides are TGTGCCAGCAGCTATGAGGGGAGGACTGAAGCTTTCTTT. It translates to CASSYEGRTEAFF.

The rearrangement uses TRBV20-1 and TRBJ2-4; 9 nucleotides align to TRBD1. V lost 3 bases to trimming and J lost 1 base; unmatched junction nucleotides: 4. The germline CDR1 and CDR2 sequences are DFQATT and SNEGSKA (reference sequence). This CDR3 is built from 15 residues. The DNA of the CDR3 is TGCAGTGCTAGTCGACAGGGGGGGGCCAAAAACATTCAGTACTTC. This codes for CSASRQGGAKNIQYF.

The J gene is TRBJ1-2, the V gene TRBV7-9; D is uncertain. V dropped 3 bases and J dropped 6 bases, with 14 bases sitting between them. The germline CDR1 and CDR2 sequences are SEHNR and FQNEAQ (reference sequence). The CDR3 runs 14 residues. The CDR3 sequence: CASSFLRRQDGYTF. As DNA, the CDR3 is TGTGCCAGCAGCTTCCTGAGACGACAAGATGGCTACACCTTC.

The chain is built from TRBV7-3 and TRBJ1-2, with TRBD1 as a possible D gene (6 bases). The germline V gene encodes CDR1 SGHTA and CDR2 FQGTGA. V lost 5 bases and J 4 bases, leaving 11 bases between the germline ends. This CDR3 comprises 13 residues. In DNA form, the CDR3 reads TGTGCCAGCAGCCGCGGCAGGGGCTATGGCTACACCTTC. Its translation: CASSRGRGYGYTF.

The chain links TRBV24-1 to TRBJ1-2; perhaps TRBD1 as D (6 bases). With 12 bases removed from V and 4 bases from J, the gap between germline ends came to 32 bases. The germline V gene encodes CDR1 KGHDR and CDR2 SFDVKD. The CDR3 covers 18 residues. The DNA for the CDR3 is TGTGCCCTACCACCAGTCCATCCCTCCGGGGGGCATAGCTATGGCTACACCTTC. Protein: CALPPVHPSGGHSYGYTF.

This clone was recorded a few times. V usage is TRBV15 and J usage is TRBJ1-6; D may be TRBD1 (5 bases). The CDR3 has 14 residues. V was shortened by 2 bases and J by 9 bases, with 11 bases between the two germline ends. From germline, CDR1 is LNHNV and CDR2 YYDKDF (reference sequence). CDR3 DNA: TGTGCCACCAGCAGACAGGGAGGGCTTTCACCCCTCCACTTT. Encoded protein: CATSRQGGLSPLHF.